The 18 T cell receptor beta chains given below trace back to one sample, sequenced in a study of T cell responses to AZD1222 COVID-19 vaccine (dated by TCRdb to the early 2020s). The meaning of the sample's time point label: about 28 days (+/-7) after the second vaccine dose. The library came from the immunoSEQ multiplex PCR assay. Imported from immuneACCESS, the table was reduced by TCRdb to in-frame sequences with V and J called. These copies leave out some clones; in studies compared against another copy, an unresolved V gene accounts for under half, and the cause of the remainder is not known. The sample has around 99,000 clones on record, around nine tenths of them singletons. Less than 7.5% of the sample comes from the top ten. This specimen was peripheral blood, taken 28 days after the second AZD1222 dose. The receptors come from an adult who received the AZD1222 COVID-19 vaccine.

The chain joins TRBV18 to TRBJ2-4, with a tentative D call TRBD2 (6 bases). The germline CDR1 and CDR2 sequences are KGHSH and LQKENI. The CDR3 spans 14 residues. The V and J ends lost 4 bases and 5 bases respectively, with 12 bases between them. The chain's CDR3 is CASSQASAQNIQYF. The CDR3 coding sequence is TGTGCCAGCTCACAAGCTAGCGCCCAAAACATTCAGTACTTC.

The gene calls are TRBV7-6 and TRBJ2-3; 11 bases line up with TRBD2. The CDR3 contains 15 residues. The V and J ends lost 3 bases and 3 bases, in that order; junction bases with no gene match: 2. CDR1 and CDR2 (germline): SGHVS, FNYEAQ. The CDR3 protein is CASSFRLAGTDTQYF. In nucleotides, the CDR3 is TGTGCCAGCAGCTTCCGACTAGCGGGAACAGATACGCAGTATTTT.

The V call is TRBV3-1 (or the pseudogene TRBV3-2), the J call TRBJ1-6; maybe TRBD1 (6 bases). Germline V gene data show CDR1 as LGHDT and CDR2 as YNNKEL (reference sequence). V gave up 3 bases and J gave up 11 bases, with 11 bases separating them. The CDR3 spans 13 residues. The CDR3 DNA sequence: TGTGCCAGCAGCCAGGGGGCGGGGACACCCCTCCACTTT. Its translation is CASSQGAGTPLHF.

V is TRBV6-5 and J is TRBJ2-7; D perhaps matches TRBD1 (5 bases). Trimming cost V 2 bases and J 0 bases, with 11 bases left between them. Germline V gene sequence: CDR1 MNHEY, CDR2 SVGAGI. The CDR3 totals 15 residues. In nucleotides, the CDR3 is TGTGCCAGCAGTTACCGGCGACAGAACTCCTACGAGCAGTACTTC. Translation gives CASSYRRQNSYEQYF.

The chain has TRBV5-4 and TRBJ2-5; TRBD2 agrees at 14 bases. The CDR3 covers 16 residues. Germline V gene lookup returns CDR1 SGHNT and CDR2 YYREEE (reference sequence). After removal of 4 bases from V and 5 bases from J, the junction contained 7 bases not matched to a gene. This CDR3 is CASSPRLAGGPETQYF. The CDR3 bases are TGTGCCAGCAGCCCACGACTAGCGGGGGGGCCTGAGACCCAGTACTTC.

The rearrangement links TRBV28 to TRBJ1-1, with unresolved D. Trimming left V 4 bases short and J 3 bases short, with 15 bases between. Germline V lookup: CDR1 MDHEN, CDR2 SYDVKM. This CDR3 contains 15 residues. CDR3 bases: TGTGCCAGCAGTTCTGGGGTCGGTTTATACACTGAAGCTTTCTTT. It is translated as CASSSGVGLYTEAFF.

CDR3 in amino acids: CASSPFPGRAELFF. In DNA, the CDR3 is TGTGCCAGCAGCCCTTTTCCAGGGAGGGCGGAACTGTTTTTT. V is TRBV3-1 (or the pseudogene TRBV3-2) and J is TRBJ1-4; TRBD1 might be the D (5 bases). This CDR3 has 14 residues. CDR1 LGHDT and CDR2 YNNKEL come from the germline V gene (reference sequence). Between the trimmed V and J ends, which lost 4 bases and 12 bases, there was a span of 18 bases.

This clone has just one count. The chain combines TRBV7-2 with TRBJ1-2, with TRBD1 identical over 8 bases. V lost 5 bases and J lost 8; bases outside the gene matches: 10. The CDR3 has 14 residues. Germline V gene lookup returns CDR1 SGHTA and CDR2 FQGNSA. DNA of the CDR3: TGTGCCAGCAGCGGGGACAGGAGACCTTTGGGCTACACCTTC. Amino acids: CASSGDRRPLGYTF.

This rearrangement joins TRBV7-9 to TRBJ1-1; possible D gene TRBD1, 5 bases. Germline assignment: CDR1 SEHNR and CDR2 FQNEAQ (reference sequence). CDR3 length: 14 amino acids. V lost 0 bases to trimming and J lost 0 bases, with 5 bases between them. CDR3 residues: CASSLAGVNTEAFF. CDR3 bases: TGTGCCAGCAGCTTAGCGGGGGTGAACACTGAAGCTTTCTTT.

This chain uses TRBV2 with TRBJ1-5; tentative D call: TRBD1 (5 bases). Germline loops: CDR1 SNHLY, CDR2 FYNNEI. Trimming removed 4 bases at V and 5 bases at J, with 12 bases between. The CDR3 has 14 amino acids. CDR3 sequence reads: CASSAGTLYQPQHF. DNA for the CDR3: TGTGCCAGCAGTGCCGGGACCCTTTATCAGCCCCAGCATTTT. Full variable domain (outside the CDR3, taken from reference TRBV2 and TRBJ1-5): EPEVTQTPSHQVTQMGQEVILRCVPISNHLYFYWYRQILGQKVEFLVSFYNNEISEKSEIFDDQFSVERPDGSNFTLKIRSTKLEDSAMYFCASSAGTLYQPQHFGDGTRLSIL.

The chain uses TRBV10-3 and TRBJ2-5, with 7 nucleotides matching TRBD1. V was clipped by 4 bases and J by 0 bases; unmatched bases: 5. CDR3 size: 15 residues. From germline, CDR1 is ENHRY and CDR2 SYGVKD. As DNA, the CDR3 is TGTGCCATCAGTGGGGGGACAGCGTACCAAGAGACCCAGTACTTC. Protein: CAISGGTAYQETQYF.

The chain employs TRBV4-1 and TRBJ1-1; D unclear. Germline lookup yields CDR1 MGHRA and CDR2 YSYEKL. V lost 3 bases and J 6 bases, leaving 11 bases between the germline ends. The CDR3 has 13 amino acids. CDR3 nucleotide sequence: TGCGCCAGCAGCCAGGGAAGGGCCGCTGAAGCTTTCTTT. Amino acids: CASSQGRAAEAFF.

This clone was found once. CDR3 region: CASPRGQNTGELFF. The CDR3, as DNA: TGTGCCAGCCCAAGGGGACAGAACACCGGGGAGCTGTTTTTT. This chain joins TRBV6-5 and TRBJ2-2; TRBD1 is a possible D gene (6 bases). Germline loops: CDR1 MNHEY, CDR2 SVGAGI. Trimming removed 8 bases at V and 1 base at J, with 11 bases between. This CDR3 contains 14 residues.

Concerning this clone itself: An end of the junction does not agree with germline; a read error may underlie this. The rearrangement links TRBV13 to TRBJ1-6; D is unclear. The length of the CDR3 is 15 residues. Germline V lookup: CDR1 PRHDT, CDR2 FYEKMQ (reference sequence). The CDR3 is CASSVGLPPESPLHF. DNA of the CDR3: TGTGCCAGCAGCGTAGGACTCCCGCCCGAGTCACCCCTCCACTTT. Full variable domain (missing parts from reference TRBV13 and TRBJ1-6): AAGVIQSPRHLIKEKRETATLKCYPIPRHDTVYWYQQGPGQDPQFLISFYEKMQSDKGSIPDRFSAQQFSDYHSELNMSSLELGDSALYFCASSVGLPPESPLHFGNGTRLTVT.

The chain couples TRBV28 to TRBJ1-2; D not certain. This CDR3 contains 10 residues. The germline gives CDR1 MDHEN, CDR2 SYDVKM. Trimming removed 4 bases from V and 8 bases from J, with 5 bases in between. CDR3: CASSYDGYTF. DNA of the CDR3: TGTGCCAGCAGTTACGACGGCTACACCTTC.

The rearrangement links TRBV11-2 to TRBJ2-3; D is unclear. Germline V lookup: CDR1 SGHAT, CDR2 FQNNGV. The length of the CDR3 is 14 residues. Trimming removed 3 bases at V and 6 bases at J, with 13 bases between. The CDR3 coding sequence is TGTGCCAGCAGCTTGACGGCCGTCGCGGATACGCAGTATTTT. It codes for CASSLTAVADTQYF.

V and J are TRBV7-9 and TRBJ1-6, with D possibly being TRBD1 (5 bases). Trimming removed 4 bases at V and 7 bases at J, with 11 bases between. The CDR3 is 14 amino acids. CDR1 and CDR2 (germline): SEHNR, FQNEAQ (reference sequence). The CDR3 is CASSYREGNSPLHF. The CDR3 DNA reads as TGTGCCAGCAGCTATAGGGAGGGGAATTCACCCCTCCACTTT.

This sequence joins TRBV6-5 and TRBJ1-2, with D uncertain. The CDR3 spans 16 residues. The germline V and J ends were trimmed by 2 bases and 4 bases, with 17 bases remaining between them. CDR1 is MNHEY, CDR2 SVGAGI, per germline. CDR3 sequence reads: CASSYTDQTISYGYTF. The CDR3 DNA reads TGTGCCAGCAGTTACACTGACCAAACTATTTCCTATGGCTACACCTTC.